What follows are 11 T cell receptor beta chains derived from one specimen sequenced in a study of T cell clonality in common variable immunodeficiency. Study-level findings and limits: In common variable immunodeficiency, TCR beta chains reportedly carried fewer deletions and N-nucleotide insertions.

Libraries were prepared by immunoSEQ multiplex PCR; TCRdb keeps only in-frame clonotypes and omits some of them. Sampling found about 30,000 clones, none seen once. Their target antigens are unknown. Sequenced: peripheral blood mononuclear cells. Source of these receptors: a human donor with common variable immunodeficiency.

This clone was counted ten times or more. The sequenced fragment ends 3 residues before the CDR3 boundary, so the rest is inferred from the germline J gene. The chain joins TRBV18 to TRBJ2-5, with D possibly TRBD1 on 6 matching bases. Germline values: CDR1 KGHSH, CDR2 LQKENI. V lost 2 bases, J lost 5 bases, and 9 bases lay in between. This CDR3 comprises 13 residues. The part of the CDR3 DNA that was read is TGTGCCAGCTCACCAAGTCAGGGGGAGACC. It is translated as CASSPSQGET. The CDR3, in full, reads CASSPSQGETQYF.

This clone was recorded at least ten times. The CDR3 is cut off 3 residues early in the read; its end comes from the germline J gene. The chain combines TRBV5-1 with TRBJ1-2; 7 positions agree with TRBD1. After removal of 3 bases from V and 6 bases from J, the junction contained 8 bases not matched to a gene. The CDR3 is 14 residues long. Germline CDR1 reads SGHRS; CDR2 reads YFSETQ. The CDR3 loop reads CASSSLQGRNGYTF. The sequenced part of the CDR3 DNA is TGCGCCAGCAGCTCATTACAGGGGAGGAATGGC.

The sample holds many counts of this clone. The DNA ends 3 residues before the CDR3 does, and the rest of the CDR3 is filled in from the germline J gene. This chain connects TRBV11-2 to TRBJ1-3; a possible D gene is TRBD1 (6 bases). Germline values: CDR1 SGHAT, CDR2 FQNNGV. The V end lost 5 bases, the J end lost 1 base, and 9 bases lay between the germline ends. The CDR3 is 14 amino acids. The CDR3 is CASSLQGSGNTIYF. The CDR3 bases that were read are TGTGCCAGCAGCCTACAGGGATCTGGAAACACC.

This clone appeared many times. Sequencing ends 3 residues short of the CDR3 end; the germline J gene provides the rest. The rearrangement uses TRBV7-8 and TRBJ1-4, with D perhaps TRBD1 (6 bases). Trimming shortened V by 1 base and J by 6 bases, and 12 bases separated the two germline ends. Germline V gene data show CDR1 as SGHVS and CDR2 as FQNEAQ. The CDR3 sequence is 15 residues long. CDR3 in amino acids: CASSLVQGFYEKLFF. The CDR3 DNA, read in part, is TGTGCCAGCAGCTTAGTACAGGGTTTTTATGAAAAA.

The sequenced CDR3 bases are TGTGCCAGCACCAGGGAAGGATTCACCGGGGAG. Its protein product is CASTREGFTGE. In full, the CDR3 reads CASTREGFTGELFF. This sequence joins TRBV2 and TRBJ2-2, with D tentatively TRBD1 (5 bases). The read gets to within 3 residues of the CDR3 end, and the germline J gene fills in the rest. The V gene's germline CDR1 is SNHLY and CDR2 FYNNEI. V shed 7 bases and J shed 4 bases, with 13 bases lying between them. The CDR3 has 14 amino acids.

The table lists this clone with a few counts. The read terminates 3 residues ahead of where the CDR3 ends, so the germline J gene completes it. The rearrangement joins TRBV5-1 to TRBJ2-5; D gene ambiguous. There are 15 residues in the CDR3. Trimming removed 0 bases from V and 5 bases from J, with 14 bases in between. The germline gives CDR1 SGHRS, CDR2 YFSETQ. This CDR3 is CASSLGGRPVETQYF. The CDR3 bases that were read are TGCGCCAGCAGCTTGGGTGGCAGGCCCGTGGAGACC.

This clone occurred many times. The CDR3 goes on 3 residues after the read ends, and that part is filled in from the germline J gene. This chain links TRBV19 with TRBJ2-7; 9 bases line up with TRBD1. This CDR3 region has 15 residues. Germline V lookup: CDR1 LNHDA, CDR2 SQIVND (reference sequence). With 2 bases clipped from V and 5 bases from J, the junction kept 7 bases outside the gene matches. CDR3 sequence reads: CASSITGQGLDEQYF. The covered CDR3 bases are TGTGCCAGTAGTATAACGGGACAGGGATTGGACGAG.

A note on this clone: The CDR3 end falls 3 residues outside the read, so it is completed with the germline J gene. The V call is TRBV23-1, the J call TRBJ1-5; TRBD1 aligns across 7 bases. TRBV23-1 is an ORF; its function is uncertain. There are 19 residues in the CDR3. The V gene end was trimmed by 2 bases and the J gene end by 0 bases; junction bases not matched to a gene: 13. The CDR3 region is CASSQPRQGPRYSNQPQHF. CDR3 DNA, as far as it was read: TGCGCCAGCAGTCAACCGCGACAGGGCCCGCGCTATAGCAATCAGCCC.

At least ten counts were recorded for this clone. The read halts 3 residues ahead of the CDR3 end, with the missing end drawn from the germline J gene. The V call is TRBV2, the J call TRBJ1-2, with D maybe TRBD1 (6 bases). The CDR3 sequence is 15 residues long. The germline V gene encodes CDR1 SNHLY and CDR2 FYNNEI. The CDR3 sequence: CASSEAESGDGGYTF. The DNA read from the CDR3 is TGTGCCAGCAGTGAAGCGGAGTCAGGGGATGGGGGC.

In this sample, this clone turned up many times. From the germline J gene comes the end of the CDR3, since the read stops 3 residues before it. The chain uses TRBV7-9 and TRBJ2-5; the D gene is possibly TRBD2 (6 bases). The CDR3 is 15 residues long. CDR1 and CDR2 from the germline V gene are SEHNR and FQNEAQ (reference sequence). V was clipped by 4 bases and J by 3 bases, with 15 bases between them. The covered CDR3 bases are TGTGCCAGCAGCTCCCTCCCCGGCGGGAAAGAGACC. This encodes CASSSLPGGKET. The entire CDR3 protein reads CASSSLPGGKETQYF.

This clone was counted many times. Read coverage stops 3 residues before the CDR3 terminus; the germline J gene supplies the remainder. The chain couples TRBV2 to TRBJ2-1, with D unresolved. The CDR3 spans 11 residues. In germline, CDR1 is SNHLY, CDR2 FYNNEI. Trimming stripped 5 bases from V and 6 bases from J, with 5 bases between. The sequenced CDR3 bases are TGTGCCAGCAGTCCTCCCAATGAG. It yields the protein CASSPPNE. The CDR3, in full, reads CASSPPNEQFF.